A selection of T cell receptor beta chains follows, all from one sample in a study of brain T cells in children with intractable seizures. Generated by immunoSEQ multiplex PCR, the TCRdb table keeps only in-frame clones and is missing some. Of hundreds of thousands of clones in the sample, over 90% were seen once. Sample: peripheral blood, taken 5 to 6 months after surgery. The receptors stem from a boy under two years old with tuberous sclerosis and intractable seizures. The CDR3 runs from the conserved cysteine through the conserved F or W. Each record gives: V gene, D gene, J gene, clone size, CDR3 protein, CDR3 DNA. A D gene is named only where the DNA matches it firmly. Clone size is shown for a subset of rows, as once, few, many or a class of expanded clone.

V gene: TRBV7-8
D gene: TRBD2
J gene: TRBJ2-3
clone size: .
CDR3 protein: CASSQRRERSDTQYF
CDR3 DNA: TGTGCCAGCAGCCAACGGCGGGAGAGGTCAGATACGCAGTATTTT

V gene: TRBV6-5
D gene: .
J gene: TRBJ1-1
clone size: .
CDR3 protein: CASRMTGVNTEAFF
CDR3 DNA: TGTGCCAGCAGGATGACAGGAGTGAACACTGAAGCTTTCTTT

V gene: TRBV7-8
D gene: TRBD1
J gene: TRBJ1-5
clone size: .
CDR3 protein: CASSPDRGHQPQHF
CDR3 DNA: TGTGCCAGCAGCCCAGACAGGGGGCATCAGCCCCAGCATTTT

V gene: TRBV19
D gene: .
J gene: TRBJ1-6
clone size: .
CDR3 protein: CASSIAATDVLPLHF
CDR3 DNA: TGTGCCAGTAGTATAGCGGCTACAGACGTACTTCCCCTCCACTTT

V gene: TRBV29-1
D gene: .
J gene: TRBJ2-3
clone size: .
CDR3 protein: CSGDTQYF
CDR3 DNA: TGCAGCGGGGATACGCAGTATTTT

V gene: TRBV7-8
D gene: TRBD1
J gene: TRBJ1-2
clone size: .
CDR3 protein: CASSLSFPGTGAMGGYTF
CDR3 DNA: TGTGCCAGCAGCCTTAGTTTTCCCGGGACAGGGGCGATGGGGGGCTACACCTTC

V gene: TRBV7-3
D gene: .
J gene: TRBJ2-2
clone size: .
CDR3 protein: CASSLKSTGELFF
CDR3 DNA: TGTGCCAGCAGCTTAAAAAGCACCGGGGAGCTGTTTTTT

V gene: TRBV19
D gene: TRBD1
J gene: TRBJ2-3
clone size: .
CDR3 protein: CASMARGSTDTQYF
CDR3 DNA: TGTGCCAGTATGGCCAGGGGGAGCACAGATACGCAGTATTTT

V gene: TRBV6-1
D gene: .
J gene: TRBJ1-6
clone size: .
CDR3 protein: CASSEQATGSSYNSPLHF
CDR3 DNA: TGTGCCAGCAGTGAACAGGCTACAGGGAGCTCCTATAATTCACCCCTCCACTTT

V gene: TRBV28
D gene: TRBD2
J gene: TRBJ2-1
clone size: once
CDR3 protein: CASSLSGLAGGSPYNEQFF
CDR3 DNA: TGTGCCAGCAGTTTATCGGGGCTAGCGGGAGGATCTCCCTACAATGAGCAGTTCTTC